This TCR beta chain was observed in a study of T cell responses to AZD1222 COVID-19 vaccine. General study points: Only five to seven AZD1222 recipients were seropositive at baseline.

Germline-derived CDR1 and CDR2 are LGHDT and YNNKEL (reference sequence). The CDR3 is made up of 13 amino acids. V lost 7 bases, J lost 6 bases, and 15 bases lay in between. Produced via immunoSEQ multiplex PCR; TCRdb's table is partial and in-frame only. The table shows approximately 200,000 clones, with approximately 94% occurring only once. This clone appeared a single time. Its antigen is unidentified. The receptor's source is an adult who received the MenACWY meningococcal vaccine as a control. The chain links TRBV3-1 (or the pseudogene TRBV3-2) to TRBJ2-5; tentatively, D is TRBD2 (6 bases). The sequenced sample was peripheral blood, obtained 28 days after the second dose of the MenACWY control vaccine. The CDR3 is CASTGSLGQTQYF. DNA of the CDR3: TGTGCCAGCACCGGGAGCCTCGGGCAGACCCAGTACTTC.